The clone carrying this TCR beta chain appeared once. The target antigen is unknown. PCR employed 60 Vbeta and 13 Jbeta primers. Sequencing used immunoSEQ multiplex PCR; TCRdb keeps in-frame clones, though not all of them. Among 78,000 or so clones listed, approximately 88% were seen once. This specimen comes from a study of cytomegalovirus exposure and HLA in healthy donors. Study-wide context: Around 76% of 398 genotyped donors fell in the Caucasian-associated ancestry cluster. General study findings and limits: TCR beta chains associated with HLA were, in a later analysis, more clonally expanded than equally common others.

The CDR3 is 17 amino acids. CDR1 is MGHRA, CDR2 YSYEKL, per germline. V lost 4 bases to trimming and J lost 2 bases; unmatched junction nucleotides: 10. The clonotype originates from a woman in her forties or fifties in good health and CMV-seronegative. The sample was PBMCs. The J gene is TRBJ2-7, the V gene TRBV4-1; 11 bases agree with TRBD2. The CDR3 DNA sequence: TGCGCCAGCAGCCCGCTACACCTAGCGGGAGGAACCTACGAGCAGTACTTC. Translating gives CASSPLHLAGGTYEQYF.